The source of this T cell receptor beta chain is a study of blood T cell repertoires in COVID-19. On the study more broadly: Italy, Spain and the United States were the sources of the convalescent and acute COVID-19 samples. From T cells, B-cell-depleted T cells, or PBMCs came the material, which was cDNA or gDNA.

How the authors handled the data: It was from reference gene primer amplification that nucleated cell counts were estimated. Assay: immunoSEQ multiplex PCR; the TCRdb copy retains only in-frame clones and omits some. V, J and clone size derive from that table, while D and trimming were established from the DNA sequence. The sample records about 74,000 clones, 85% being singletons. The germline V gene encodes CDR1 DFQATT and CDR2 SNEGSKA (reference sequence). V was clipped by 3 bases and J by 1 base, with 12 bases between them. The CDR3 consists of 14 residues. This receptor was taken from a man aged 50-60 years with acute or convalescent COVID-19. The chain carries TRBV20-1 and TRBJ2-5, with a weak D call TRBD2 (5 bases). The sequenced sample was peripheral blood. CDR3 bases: TGCAGTGCTAGTACGGGTAGCGCCCAAGAGACCCAGTACTTC. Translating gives CSASTGSAQETQYF.